This TCR beta chain originates from a study of blood T cells in healthy people across ages. Primed by a sample-barcoded 5' primer and a J-beta primer mix, a second PCR proceeded for 7 to 11 cycles. TCRdb reprocessed the 5' RACE reads with MiXCR, giving one entry per CDR3 protein. The table records 590,000 or so distinct CDR3 sequences, roughly 31% of them present only once. V was clipped by 0 bases and J by 0 bases, with 9 bases between them. In germline, CDR1 is ENHRY, CDR2 SYGVKD. The CDR3 is made up of 15 amino acids. This clonotype was detected ten times or more. Its antigen is as yet unknown. Study observations and caveats: Estimated diversity, derived from one million T cells, was regarded as an underestimate.

Sequenced input: blood. This TCR derives from a woman older than 75 in good health. The rearrangement joins TRBV10-3 to TRBJ2-7; D gene ambiguous. CDR3 region: CAISESGRSSYEQYF. The CDR3 nucleotides are TGTGCCATCAGTGAGTCCGGACGGAGCTCCTACGAGCAGTACTTC.